This T cell receptor beta chain appears in the sequencing data of a study of blood T cell repertoires in COVID-19. Study details: T cells, B-cell-depleted T cells, or PBMCs provided the cDNA or gDNA that served as material.

This table comes from immunoSEQ multiplex PCR, and its TCRdb copy is limited to in-frame clones, with some not included. The profile shows around 260,000 clones, 75% to 90% of them singletons. V was pared by 6 bases and J by 6 bases, with 14 bases between. Germline V gene sequence: CDR1 MNHEY, CDR2 SMNVEV (reference sequence). The length of the CDR3 is 13 residues. The sample was peripheral blood. The rearrangement links TRBV27 to TRBJ1-1, with D hard to call. The clonotype comes from a young man with active or convalescent COVID-19. The CDR3 reads CASSLLGGAEAFF. Here the CDR3 DNA reads TGTGCCAGCAGCCTTCTAGGCGGGGCTGAAGCTTTCTTT.